The 9 T cell receptor beta chains given below trace back to one sample, sequenced in a study of patients and donors after allogeneic stem cell transplantation. MiXCR, run by TCRdb on the RT-PCR reads, gives a single entry per CDR3 protein. This sample has roughly 960,000 distinct CDR3 sequences, with about a sixth found just once. Input material: blood, either unsorted or a sorted T cell fraction (not recorded which). The receptors were gathered from a human donor who was either an allogeneic HSCT recipient or a stem cell or donor lymphocyte infusion donor (not recorded which). It is not recorded whose cells these are; they may come from a transplant donor.

The chain recombines TRBV4-3 with TRBJ2-5, with D possibly being TRBD1 (5 bases). CDR3 length equals 15 residues. V was cut by 0 bases and J by 1 base, with 9 bases left in between. The germline CDR1 and CDR2 sequences are LGHNA and YSLEER. In DNA form, the CDR3 reads TGCGCCAGCAGCCAAGAAAGTAGGGGCCAAGAGACCCAGTACTTC. It specifies CASSQESRGQETQYF.

The chain uses TRBV20-1 and TRBJ1-5; no clear D gene. This CDR3 has 14 residues. Germline CDR1 DFQATT, CDR2 SNEGSKA (reference sequence). With 3 bases removed from V and 0 bases from J, the gap between germline ends came to 9 bases. Written as DNA, the CDR3 is TGCAGTGCTAGTAAGGCAGGTAGCAATCAGCCCCAGCATTTT. Translating gives CSASKAGSNQPQHF.

The rearrangement uses TRBV29-1 and TRBJ2-1; no definite D call. V was shortened by 3 bases and J by 6 bases, with 9 bases between the two germline ends. The germline gives CDR1 SQVTM, CDR2 ANQGSEA. The CDR3 contains 12 residues. The CDR3 region is CSVDLVGNEQFF. For the CDR3, the DNA is TGCAGCGTTGATTTGGTCGGCAATGAGCAGTTCTTC.

This clonotype was seen a handful of times. The chain joins TRBV12-3 or TRBV12-4 to TRBJ1-3, with 7 bases matching TRBD1. Germline trimming cut 8 bases from V and 7 bases from J; bases unmatched to any gene: 14. There are 15 residues in the CDR3. CDR3: CASVRRQGSLNTIYF. The CDR3 coding sequence is TGTGCCAGCGTCCGCCGACAGGGTTCGTTGAACACCATATATTTT.

This clonotype was observed a handful of times. CDR3 region: CASSLTSTGMGSYEQYF. DNA for the CDR3: TGTGCCAGCAGCTTAACCTCAACAGGAATGGGCTCCTACGAGCAGTACTTC. The chain uses TRBV7-2 and TRBJ2-7, with D possibly matching TRBD1 (5 bases). Germline CDR1 and CDR2: SGHTA and FQGNSA. The CDR3 contains 17 residues. Deletions cut 2 bases from V and 0 bases from J, with 17 bases between. Filled out from reference TRBV7-2 and TRBJ2-7, the complete variable domain reads GAGVSQSPSNKVTEKGKDVELRCDPISGHTALYWYRQSLGQGLEFLIYFQGNSAPDKSGLPSDRFSAERTGGSVSTLTIQRTQQEDSAVYLCASSLTSTGMGSYEQYFGPGTRLTVT.

This clonotype was seen more than once but under ten times. The V call is TRBV7-3, the J call TRBJ1-2, with 7 bases lining up with TRBD1. Germline V gene sequence: CDR1 SGHTA, CDR2 FQGTGA. The V segment lost 2 bases and the J segment 1 base; nucleotides outside the gene matches: 10. The CDR3 length is 17 residues. CDR3: CASSLASSGGHNYGYTF. For the CDR3, the DNA is TGTGCCAGCAGCTTAGCCTCGTCAGGGGGGCATAACTATGGCTACACCTTC.

This clonotype was recorded a few times. This chain connects TRBV27 to TRBJ1-2, with TRBD1 matching 11 bases. J was trimmed by 2 bases and V by 0 bases; bases with no gene match: 5. This CDR3 is built from 17 residues. CDR1 is MNHEY and CDR2 is SMNVEV in the germline V gene (reference sequence). CDR3 DNA sequence: TGTGCCAGCAGTTTATCTGGGGGGACAGGGGGAAACTATGGCTACACCTTC. It codes for CASSLSGGTGGNYGYTF.

This clonotype was counted only a few times. The chain is built from TRBV6-5 and TRBJ1-5, with D perhaps matching TRBD1 (5 bases). The germline V and J ends were trimmed by 8 bases and 5 bases, with 10 bases remaining between them. The CDR3 contains 12 residues. Germline loops: CDR1 MNHEY, CDR2 SVGAGI. The CDR3 DNA reads as TGTGCCAGCCCCCAACAGGATCAGCCCCAGCATTTT. Its protein product is CASPQQDQPQHF.

This clonotype occurred a few times. This rearrangement joins TRBV20-1 to TRBJ2-7, with D hard to call. Trimming cost V 3 bases and J 5 bases, with 8 bases left between them. Germline values: CDR1 DFQATT, CDR2 SNEGSKA (reference sequence). This CDR3 spans 11 amino acids. CDR3 bases: TGCAGTGCTAGGCTAGTCGACGAGCAGTACTTC. Amino acids: CSARLVDEQYF.